This T cell receptor beta chain was identified in a study of blood T cell repertoires in COVID-19. At the level of the study: Collection of acute and convalescent COVID-19 samples took place in the United States, Italy and Spain.

The repertoire was sequenced with immunoSEQ multiplex PCR; TCRdb's copy has only in-frame clones and lacks some. Of 100,000 or so clones detected, approximately 92% appear once; the ten largest clones hold around 6%. Germline CDR1 and CDR2: SGHTA and FQGNSA. This CDR3 has 14 amino acids. V trimming: 1 base; J trimming: 12 bases; junction bases outside the gene matches: 10. V gene TRBV7-2 combines with J gene TRBJ2-7; TRBD2 aligns across 9 bases. This receptor was obtained from a man between 45 and 60 years old with active COVID-19. The specimen sequenced was peripheral blood. CDR3 sequence reads: CASSLDSGGPLPYF. The CDR3, as DNA: TGTGCCAGCAGCTTAGATAGCGGGGGTCCCTTACCGTACTTC.